The TCR beta chain under discussion was sequenced for a study of blood T cell repertoires in COVID-19. Germline loops: CDR1 SEHNR, CDR2 FQNEAQ (reference sequence). The V end was cut by 1 base, the J end by 10 bases, with 11 bases between. The CDR3 consists of 13 residues. Produced via immunoSEQ multiplex PCR; TCRdb's table is partial and in-frame only. This sample has 75,000 to 95,000 clones, with over 80% found just once. This chain uses TRBV7-9 with TRBJ2-1; possible D gene TRBD1, 6 bases. Sequenced material: peripheral blood. The source of this sequence is a man aged 50 to 60 with acute or convalescent COVID-19. CDR3 DNA sequence: TGTGCCAGCAGCTTAGATAGGGGGTCGGAGCAGTTCTTC. Translating it yields CASSLDRGSEQFF.